The present entry profiles one TCR beta chain with its context. The antigen remains undetermined. The sample belongs to a study of beta chain features in type 1 diabetes. General study points: Across all four CD4+ subsets, people with type 1 diabetes showed modestly shorter TCRB CDR3s.

Sequenced material consisted of expressed TCRB transcripts (all of the isolated RNA was reverse transcribed). Libraries were prepared by immunoSEQ multiplex PCR; TCRdb keeps only in-frame clonotypes and omits some of them. The repertoire holds hundreds of thousands of clones, with over 14% as singletons. V lost 3 bases to trimming and J lost 3 bases; unmatched junction nucleotides: 2. The germline V gene encodes CDR1 MGHRA and CDR2 YSYEKL. This CDR3 region has 14 residues. Sequencing was performed on naive CD4+ T cells from blood. This TCR derives from a man younger than 30 with type 1 diabetes. V gene TRBV4-1 combines with J gene TRBJ2-3; 8 bases map to TRBD1. CDR3 sequence: CASSHRGPTDTQYF. CDR3 DNA sequence: TGCGCCAGCAGCCACAGGGGGCCGACAGATACGCAGTATTTT.